What follows is one T cell receptor beta chain and its context. The data derive from a study of blood T cell repertoires in COVID-19. V lost 4 bases and J lost 9, with 13 bases in between. The CDR3 consists of 12 residues. Germline-derived CDR1 and CDR2 are MDHEN and SYDVKM. Cohorts were based on clinical histories the participants reported. Among Cohort 3 donors, those recovered had two negative PCRs, clearance, or symptom resolution. Per the study methods: Reference gene primer amplification gave estimated nucleated cell counts. Data came from immunoSEQ multiplex PCR; TCRdb stores just in-frame clones and leaves some out. That table supplies the V and J calls and clone size; D and trimming were determined from the DNA. The table lists 320,000 or so clones, 75% to 90% of them singletons.

What was sequenced was PBMCs or T cells enriched from blood (not recorded which). The chain employs TRBV28 and TRBJ2-7; D is unclear. The receptor's source is a man aged 25-45 years who had recovered from COVID-19. The CDR3 nucleotides are TGTGCCAGCAGTTCCCCCATCGGTGGGCAGTACTTC. This translates into CASSSPIGGQYF.